This T cell receptor (beta chain) was sequenced in a study of CD8 T cells in Susac syndrome. Study results and caveats: The study conceded that its TCR sequencing and HLA analysis involved relatively few individuals.

It was with random hexamers that roughly 0.5 to 1 ug RNA was reverse transcribed. A multiplex approach, immunoSEQ multiplex PCR, amplified TCR beta CDR3 across 54 Vbeta and 13 Jbeta. TCRdb re-derived calls from the immunoSEQ multiplex PCR reads in MiXCR, one entry per CDR3 protein. The sample contains 180,000 or so distinct CDR3 sequences, less than 95% of which appear only once. With regard to this clonotype: The antigen remains unidentified.

Healthy donors acted as controls, with matching for age and sex. TEMRA cells were FACS-enriched, while CD8+ and CD4+ T cells were negatively isolated. Material for sequencing was CD4+ T cells from PBMCs. This TCR was sampled from a human donor in good health.

The CDR3 DNA reads TGTGCCAGCAGCAGGGGACCATTTGGCGAGCAGTACTTC. It translates to CASSRGPFGEQYF. The gene calls are TRBV13 and TRBJ2-7; D is tentatively TRBD1 or TRBD2 (5 bases each). V shed 5 bases and J shed 6 bases, with 14 bases lying between them. Germline V CDR1 and CDR2: PRHDT, FYEKMQ (reference sequence). This CDR3 is 13 amino acids long.